One sample yielded the 28 T cell receptor beta chains listed below, sequenced in a study of OX40 agonist ivuxolimab in advanced cancers. TCRdb keeps only in-frame clones here, not all; method: immunoSEQ multiplex PCR. In the table there are around 92,000 clones, just under 95% of which are singletons. The sequencing here drew on CD4+ or CD8+ T cells sorted from blood, taken in a trial of the OX40 agonist ivuxolimab. These receptors were obtained from an adult with an advanced solid tumor such as melanoma, head and neck, liver or kidney cancer.

The chain joins TRBV6-4 to TRBJ2-1, with a weak D call TRBD2 (7 bases). This CDR3 comprises 19 residues. Trimming took 0 bases from V and 0 from J, leaving 18 bases between them. CDR1 and CDR2 (germline): MRHNA, SNTAGT. CDR3 loop: CASSDSKGGGGASYNEQFF. The CDR3 DNA reads as TGTGCCAGCAGTGACTCGAAGGGAGGCGGGGGCGCCTCCTACAATGAGCAGTTCTTC.

The chain employs TRBV18 and TRBJ1-1; 7 nucleotides agree with TRBD1. The CDR3 contains 14 residues. Germline CDR1 and CDR2: KGHSH and LQKENI. After removal of 3 bases from V and 3 bases from J, the junction contained 4 bases not matched to a gene. The CDR3 sequence: CASSPDRQYTEAFF. DNA of the CDR3: TGTGCCAGCTCACCGGACAGGCAGTACACTGAAGCTTTCTTT.

The table lists this clone with a count of one. This sequence joins TRBV28 and TRBJ1-4; D may be TRBD1 (6 bases). Looked up from germline, CDR1 is MDHEN and CDR2 is SYDVKM. Trimming left V 7 bases short and J 8 bases short, with 14 bases between. The CDR3 loop spans 13 amino acids. This CDR3 reads CASKGGFAEKLFF. Written as DNA, the CDR3 is TGTGCCAGCAAGGGGGGGTTTGCCGAAAAACTGTTTTTT. Drawing the rest from reference TRBV28 and TRBJ1-4, the complete variable domain is DVKVTQSSRYLVKRTGEKVFLECVQDMDHENMFWYRQDPGLGLRLIYFSYDVKMKEKGDIPEGYSVSREKKERFSLILESASTNQTSMYLCASKGGFAEKLFFGSGTQLSVL.

The sample holds a few counts of this clone. This CDR3 fails to terminate in the conserved phenylalanine or tryptophan, so it likely reflects a read error. The DNA is left out, because the CDR3 cannot be placed on it with certainty; the CDR3 is given as TCRdb lists it. The V gene is TRBV21-1, the J gene TRBJ1-3. TRBV21-1 is a known pseudogene. The CDR3 contains 10 residues when both ends are counted. The CDR3 reads CASSTLDKGD.

This sequence joins TRBV9 and TRBJ1-2; D call uncertain. V shed 4 bases and J shed 5 bases, with 9 bases lying between them. This CDR3 spans 12 amino acids. From germline, CDR1 is SGDLS and CDR2 YYNGEE. Here the CDR3 DNA reads TGTGCCAGCAGCACCCCTGGGTATGGCTACACCTTC. Its translation: CASSTPGYGYTF.

V usage is TRBV15 and J usage is TRBJ2-1, with a tentative D call TRBD1 (5 bases). The germline V and J ends were trimmed by 6 bases and 10 bases, with 13 bases remaining between them. CDR1 and CDR2 (germline): LNHNV, YYDKDF (reference sequence). The CDR3 runs 12 residues. The CDR3: CATSLGAGEQFF. DNA of the CDR3: TGTGCCACCAGTCTAGGGGCTGGCGAGCAGTTCTTC.

This chain uses TRBV7-2 with TRBJ1-1; the D is unclear. Between the trimmed V and J ends, which lost 0 bases and 0 bases, there was a span of 8 bases. CDR1 and CDR2 (germline): SGHTA, FQGNSA. The CDR3 is 15 amino acids. The CDR3 is CASSLAYRVNTEAFF. CDR3 DNA: TGTGCCAGCAGCTTAGCGTACCGGGTGAACACTGAAGCTTTCTTT.

The rearrangement links TRBV28 to TRBJ1-5; the match to TRBD1 covers 7 bases. Germline V gene lookup returns CDR1 MDHEN and CDR2 SYDVKM. The CDR3 loop spans 16 amino acids. With V trimmed by 6 bases and J by 0 bases, 8 bases remained unmatched. The CDR3 nucleotides read TGTGCCAGCAGCCGTTGGACAGGAAATAGCAATCAGCCCCAGCATTTT. It encodes CASSRWTGNSNQPQHF.

The chain is built from TRBV10-3 and TRBJ1-5; D not resolved. The CDR3 contains 14 residues. V was clipped by 0 bases and J by 9 bases, with 12 bases between them. Germline lookup yields CDR1 ENHRY and CDR2 SYGVKD. The CDR3 loop reads CAISESHDQPPQHF. The DNA of the CDR3 is TGTGCCATCAGTGAGTCGCATGATCAACCGCCCCAGCATTTT.

The chain uses TRBV6-5 and TRBJ1-6; D is ambiguous. Germline V gene lookup returns CDR1 MNHEY and CDR2 SVGAGI. The germline V and J ends were trimmed by 5 bases and 8 bases, with 13 bases remaining between them. CDR3 length: 14 residues. The CDR3 nucleotides read TGTGCCAGCAGTCTGAGGACGCGGGATTCACCCCTCCACTTT. Its translation: CASSLRTRDSPLHF.

The sample holds one count of this clone. The J gene is TRBJ2-3, the V gene TRBV15; D is unclear. The V gene lost 3 bases and the J gene lost 5 bases, with 9 bases spanning the gap. The germline V gene encodes CDR1 LNHNV and CDR2 YYDKDF (reference sequence). The CDR3 is made up of 13 amino acids. CDR3 DNA sequence: TGTGCCACCAGCAGTAGGTCGGTAGATACGCAGTATTTT. It yields the protein CATSSRSVDTQYF.

V usage is TRBV2 and J usage is TRBJ2-3, with D hard to call. From germline, CDR1 is SNHLY and CDR2 FYNNEI. The CDR3 loop spans 15 amino acids. Trimming cost V 4 bases and J 2 bases, with 13 bases left between them. The DNA of the CDR3 is TGTGCCAGCAGTGGGCGTCGGCAAGACACAGATACGCAGTATTTT. Protein product: CASSGRRQDTDTQYF. Full variable domain (outside the CDR3, taken from reference TRBV2 and TRBJ2-3): EPEVTQTPSHQVTQMGQEVILRCVPISNHLYFYWYRQILGQKVEFLVSFYNNEISEKSEIFDDQFSVERPDGSNFTLKIRSTKLEDSAMYFCASSGRRQDTDTQYFGPGTRLTVL.

The DNA for the CDR3 is TGTGCCAGCAGCTTAGGGGCCCTATTAGATTCACCCCTCCACTTT. Translation: CASSLGALLDSPLHF. The V call is TRBV7-2, the J call TRBJ1-6; D is unclear. Germline V CDR1 and CDR2: SGHTA, FQGNSA. The CDR3 sequence is 15 residues long. Trimming cost V 1 base and J 8 bases, with 12 bases left between them.

With respect to this clone: This sample also contains other DNA sequences that code for the same CDR3. The rearrangement joins TRBV30 to TRBJ1-1; D call uncertain. Germline lookup yields CDR1 GTSNPN and CDR2 SVGIG (reference sequence). CDR3 length: 11 amino acids. V was trimmed by 0 bases and J by 1 base, leaving 0 bases between them. As DNA, the CDR3 is TGTGCCTGGAGTGTGAACACTGAAGCTTTCTTT. Its translation: CAWSVNTEAFF.

CDR3 sequence (DNA): TGTGCCACCAGCAGAGAACCGGGGGAGGGTCCCACTGAAGCTTTCTTT. Encoded protein: CATSREPGEGPTEAFF. The V and J genes are TRBV15 and TRBJ1-1; tentatively, D is TRBD1 (5 bases). Trimming removed 0 bases at V and 4 bases at J, with 15 bases between. The germline V gene has CDR1 LNHNV and CDR2 YYDKDF (reference sequence). This CDR3 region has 16 residues.

The chain combines TRBV9 with TRBJ2-1, with TRBD1 matching 7 bases. The CDR3 has 14 amino acids. V lost 4 bases and J lost 5; bases outside the gene matches: 6. Germline lookup yields CDR1 SGDLS and CDR2 YYNGEE. The DNA for the CDR3 is TGTGCCAGCAGCCAGACAGGGCTGAACAATGAGCAGTTCTTC. This sequence encodes CASSQTGLNNEQFF.

The chain combines TRBV30 with TRBJ2-1; 10 bases are shared with TRBD2. The V gene's germline CDR1 is GTSNPN and CDR2 SVGIG (reference sequence). The CDR3 covers 14 residues. After removal of 0 bases from V and 9 bases from J, the junction contained 5 bases not matched to a gene. The CDR3 nucleotides read TGTGCCTGGAGTGTAAAAGCGGGGGGGCTTGAGCAGTTCTTC. As protein: CAWSVKAGGLEQFF. The complete variable domain, with remaining parts taken from reference TRBV30 and TRBJ2-1, reads SQTIHQWPATLVQPVGSPLSLECTVEGTSNPNLYWYRQAAGRGLQLLFYSVGIGQISSEVPQNLSASRPQDRQFILSSKKLLLSDSGFYLCAWSVKAGGLEQFFGPGTRLTVL.

This chain joins TRBV19 and TRBJ2-1; D is unclear. Germline CDR1 LNHDA, CDR2 SQIVND (reference sequence). The CDR3 loop spans 15 amino acids. Trimming shortened V by 3 bases and J by 0 bases, and 9 bases separated the two germline ends. Here the CDR3 DNA reads TGTGCCAGTAGTATCCGGCCGAGCTCCTACAATGAGCAGTTCTTC. This sequence encodes CASSIRPSSYNEQFF.

The chain is built from TRBV7-3 and TRBJ2-1, with unresolved D. Germline CDR1 reads SGHTA; CDR2 reads FQGTGA. Trimming took off 5 bases at V and 5 bases at J, with 10 bases between the two ends. This CDR3 is 13 amino acids long. CDR3 sequence: CASSPRFDNEQFF. The CDR3 bases are TGTGCCAGCAGCCCCCGGTTCGACAATGAGCAGTTCTTC.

J is TRBJ1-2 and V is TRBV27; D is perhaps TRBD1 (6 bases). Germline loops: CDR1 MNHEY, CDR2 SMNVEV (reference sequence). V lost 3 bases and J lost 5, with 10 bases in between. The length of the CDR3 is 13 residues. CDR3 amino acids: CASSFTGRYGYTF. Here the CDR3 DNA reads TGTGCCAGCAGTTTCACAGGGAGGTATGGCTACACCTTC.

Only one count was recorded for this clone. This sequence joins TRBV28 and TRBJ2-1; TRBD2 matches 10 bases. This CDR3 region has 15 residues. Germline loops: CDR1 MDHEN, CDR2 SYDVKM. With V trimmed by 3 bases and J by 8 bases, 7 bases remained unmatched. The CDR3 region has the DNA TGTGCCAGCAGTTTCGCCAGCGGGGGGGCCGATGAGCAGTTCTTC. Protein sequence: CASSFASGGADEQFF.

This chain joins TRBV19 and TRBJ1-1; D is possibly TRBD1 (5 bases). Per germline, CDR1 LNHDA and CDR2 SQIVND (reference sequence). This CDR3 has 15 amino acids. Trimming stripped 1 base from V and 8 bases from J, with 17 bases between. CDR3 in DNA: TGTGCCAGTAGTATAGGCCTTGTCGGGGGTGAGGAAGCTTTCTTT. Protein: CASSIGLVGGEEAFF.

V and J are TRBV29-1 and TRBJ1-5, with D hard to call. Germline V gene sequence: CDR1 SQVTM, CDR2 ANQGSEA. The length of the CDR3 is 12 residues. Deletions cut 4 bases from V and 0 bases from J, with 4 bases between. CDR3 nucleotide sequence: TGCAGCGTTGCAGATAGCAATCAGCCCCAGCATTTT. Translation: CSVADSNQPQHF.

The V call is TRBV6-1, the J call TRBJ2-4; D not certain. Germline values: CDR1 MNHNS, CDR2 SASEGT. This CDR3 has 14 amino acids. V shed 4 bases and J shed 2 bases, with 9 bases lying between them. In DNA, the CDR3 is TGTGCCAGCAGTGGGCCAATGACCAAAAACATTCAGTACTTC. Translation gives CASSGPMTKNIQYF.

The chain combines TRBV19 with TRBJ2-3; maybe TRBD2 (5 bases). Germline V gene data show CDR1 as LNHDA and CDR2 as SQIVND (reference sequence). CDR3 length: 14 residues. Trimming took off 5 bases at V and 2 bases at J, with 11 bases between the two ends. DNA of the CDR3: TGTGCCAGTAGTGACGGACTCTTCACAGATACGCAGTATTTT. Translated: CASSDGLFTDTQYF.

This chain joins TRBV25-1 and TRBJ1-5; 7 nucleotides agree with TRBD1. Germline-derived CDR1 and CDR2 are MGHDK and SYGVNS. The V segment lost 11 bases and the J segment 0 bases; nucleotides outside the gene matches: 19. The CDR3 sequence is 18 residues long. CDR3 sequence: CAPPRPRGLSYSNQPQHF. The DNA for the CDR3 is TGTGCCCCACCTAGACCTAGGGGGCTCAGCTATAGCAATCAGCCCCAGCATTTT.

The J gene is TRBJ2-3, the V gene TRBV9; 9 bases match TRBD2. CDR3 size: 16 residues. Per the germline V gene, CDR1 is SGDLS and CDR2 is YYNGEE. Trimming at V came to 0 bases and at J to 1 base, leaving 3 bases not matched to a gene. CDR3 bases: TGTGCCAGCAGCGTAGCCGGCGGGAGGGGCACAGATACGCAGTATTTT. It yields the protein CASSVAGGRGTDTQYF.

V gene TRBV2 combines with J gene TRBJ1-5; possibly TRBD1 for D (5 bases). The V gene's germline CDR1 is SNHLY and CDR2 FYNNEI. V shed 4 bases and J shed 7 bases, with 11 bases lying between them. The CDR3 extends over 13 amino acids. DNA of the CDR3: TGTGCCAGCAGTGCCAGGGAGGGCCAGCCCCAGCATTTT. Its translation is CASSAREGQPQHF.